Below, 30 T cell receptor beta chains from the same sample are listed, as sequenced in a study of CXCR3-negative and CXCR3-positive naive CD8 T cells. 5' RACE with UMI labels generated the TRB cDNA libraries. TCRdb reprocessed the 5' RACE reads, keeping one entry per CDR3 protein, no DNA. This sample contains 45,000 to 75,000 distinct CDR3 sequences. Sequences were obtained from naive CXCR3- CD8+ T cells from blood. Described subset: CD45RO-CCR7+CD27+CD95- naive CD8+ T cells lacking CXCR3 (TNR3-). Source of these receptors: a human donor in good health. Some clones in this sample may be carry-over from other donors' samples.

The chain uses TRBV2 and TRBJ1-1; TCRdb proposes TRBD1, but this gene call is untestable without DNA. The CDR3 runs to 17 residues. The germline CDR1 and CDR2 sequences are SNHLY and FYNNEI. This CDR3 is CASSDPPTTEMNTEAFF.

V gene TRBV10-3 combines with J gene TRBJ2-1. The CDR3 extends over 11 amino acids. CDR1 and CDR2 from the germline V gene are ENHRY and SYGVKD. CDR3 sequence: CAISESQEQFF.

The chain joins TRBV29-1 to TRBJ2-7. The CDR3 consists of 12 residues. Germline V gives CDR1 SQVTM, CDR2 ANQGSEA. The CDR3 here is CSVKDWVQEQYF.

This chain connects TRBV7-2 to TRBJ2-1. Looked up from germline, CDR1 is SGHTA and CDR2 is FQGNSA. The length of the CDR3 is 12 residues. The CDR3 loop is CASSQGIHEQFF.

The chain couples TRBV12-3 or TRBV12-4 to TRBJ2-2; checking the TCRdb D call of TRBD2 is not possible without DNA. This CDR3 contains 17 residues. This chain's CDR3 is CASSLSSGGLNTGELFF.

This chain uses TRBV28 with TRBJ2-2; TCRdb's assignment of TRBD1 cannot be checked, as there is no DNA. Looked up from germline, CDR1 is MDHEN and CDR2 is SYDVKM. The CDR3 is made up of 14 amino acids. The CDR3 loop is CASTFEGRGGELFF.

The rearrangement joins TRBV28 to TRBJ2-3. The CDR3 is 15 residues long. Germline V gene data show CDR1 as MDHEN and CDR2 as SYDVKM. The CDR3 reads CASSWRRETADTQYF.

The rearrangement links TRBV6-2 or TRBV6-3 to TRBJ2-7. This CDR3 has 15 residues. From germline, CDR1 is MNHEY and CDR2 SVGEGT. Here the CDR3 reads CASSWPRGSSYEQYF.

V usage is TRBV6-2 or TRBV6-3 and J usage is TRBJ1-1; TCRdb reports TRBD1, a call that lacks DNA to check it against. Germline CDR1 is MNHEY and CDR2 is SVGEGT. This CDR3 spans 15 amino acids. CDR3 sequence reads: CASSYPGRMNTEAFF.

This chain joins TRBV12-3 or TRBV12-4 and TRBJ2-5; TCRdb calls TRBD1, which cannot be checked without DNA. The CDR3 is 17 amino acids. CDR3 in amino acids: CASSSFPLGQGNETQYF.

CDR3 region: CASSEGLAGYSYNEQYF. The rearrangement links TRBV6-1 to TRBJ2-1; without DNA, the TCRdb call of TRBD2 cannot be checked. Per the germline V gene, CDR1 is MNHNS and CDR2 is SASEGT. The CDR3 extends over 17 amino acids.

The CDR3: CASSLRDRVDEQFF. The genes are TRBV7-9 and TRBJ2-1; lacking DNA, the TRBD1 call made by TCRdb goes unchecked. This CDR3 has 14 residues. Germline-derived CDR1 and CDR2 are SEHNR and FQNEAQ (reference sequence).

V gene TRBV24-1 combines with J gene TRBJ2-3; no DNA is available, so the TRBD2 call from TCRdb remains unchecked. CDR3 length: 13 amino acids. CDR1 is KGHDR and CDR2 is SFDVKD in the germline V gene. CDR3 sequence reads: CATSDASSGGRYF.

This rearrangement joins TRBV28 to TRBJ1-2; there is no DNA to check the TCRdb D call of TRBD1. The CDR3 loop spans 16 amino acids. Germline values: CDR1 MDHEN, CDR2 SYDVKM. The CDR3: CASSSDLDREDYGYTF.

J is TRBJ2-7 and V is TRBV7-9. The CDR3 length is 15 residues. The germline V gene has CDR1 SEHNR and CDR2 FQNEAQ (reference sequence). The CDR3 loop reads CASSLAGDSTYEQYF.

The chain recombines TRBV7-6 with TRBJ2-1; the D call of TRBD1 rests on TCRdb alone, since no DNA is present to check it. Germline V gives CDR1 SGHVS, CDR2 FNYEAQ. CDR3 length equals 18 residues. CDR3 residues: CASSSNRSLGAVVFTRFF.

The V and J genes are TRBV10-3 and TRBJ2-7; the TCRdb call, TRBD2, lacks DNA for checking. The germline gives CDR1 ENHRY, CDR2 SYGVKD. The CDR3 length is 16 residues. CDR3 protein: CAISVVSGGDSYEQYF.

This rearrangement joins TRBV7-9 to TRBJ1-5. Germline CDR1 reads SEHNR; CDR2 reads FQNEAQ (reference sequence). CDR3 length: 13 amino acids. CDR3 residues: CASSLGFEQPQHF.

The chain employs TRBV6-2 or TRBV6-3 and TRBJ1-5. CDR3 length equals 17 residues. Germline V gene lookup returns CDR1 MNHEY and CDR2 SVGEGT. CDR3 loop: CASSYTWTAERNQPQHF.

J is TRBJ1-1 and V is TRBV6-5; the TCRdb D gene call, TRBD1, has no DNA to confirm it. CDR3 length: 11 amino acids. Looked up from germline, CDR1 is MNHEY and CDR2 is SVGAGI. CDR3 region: CASTGYTEAFF.

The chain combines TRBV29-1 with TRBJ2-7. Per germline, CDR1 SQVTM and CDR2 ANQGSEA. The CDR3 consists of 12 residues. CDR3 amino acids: CSVEERDYEQYF.

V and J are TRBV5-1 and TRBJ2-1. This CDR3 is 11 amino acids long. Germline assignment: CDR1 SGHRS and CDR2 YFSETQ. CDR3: CASSLVFEQFF.

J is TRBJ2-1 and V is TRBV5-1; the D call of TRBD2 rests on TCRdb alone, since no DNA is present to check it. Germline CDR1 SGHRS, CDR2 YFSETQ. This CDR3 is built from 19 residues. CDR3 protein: CASSLQGLAPTRVLNEQFF.

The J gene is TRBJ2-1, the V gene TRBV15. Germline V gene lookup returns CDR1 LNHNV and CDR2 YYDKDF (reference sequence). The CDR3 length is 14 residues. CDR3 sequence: CATSRDRPYNEQFF.

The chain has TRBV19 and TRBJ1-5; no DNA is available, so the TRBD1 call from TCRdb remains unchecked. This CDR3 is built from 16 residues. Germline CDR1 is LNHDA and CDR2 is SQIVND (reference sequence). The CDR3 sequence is CASKSLRDRYNQPQHF.

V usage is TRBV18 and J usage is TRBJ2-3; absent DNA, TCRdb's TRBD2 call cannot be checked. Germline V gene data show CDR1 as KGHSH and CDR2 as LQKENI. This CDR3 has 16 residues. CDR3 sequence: CASSTQVPGAADMQYF.

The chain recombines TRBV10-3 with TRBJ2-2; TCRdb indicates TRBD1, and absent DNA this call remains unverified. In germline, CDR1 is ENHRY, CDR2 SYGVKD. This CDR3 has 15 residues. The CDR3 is CAISSLGTDTGELFF.

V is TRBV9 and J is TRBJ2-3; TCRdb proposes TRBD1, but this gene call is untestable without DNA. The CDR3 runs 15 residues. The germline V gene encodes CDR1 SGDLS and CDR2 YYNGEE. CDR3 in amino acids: CASSPVTGNTDTQYF.

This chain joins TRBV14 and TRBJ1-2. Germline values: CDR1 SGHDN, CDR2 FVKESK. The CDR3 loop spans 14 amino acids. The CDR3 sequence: CASSQDAGLYGYTF.

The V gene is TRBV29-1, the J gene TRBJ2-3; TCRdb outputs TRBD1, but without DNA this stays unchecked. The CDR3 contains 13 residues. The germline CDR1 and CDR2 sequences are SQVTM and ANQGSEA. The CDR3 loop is CSASGGRADTQYF.